Presented here are 21 T cell receptor beta chains from one specimen sequenced in a study of shared clonotypes between healthy human individuals. Data came from immunoSEQ multiplex PCR; TCRdb stores just in-frame clones and leaves some out. This table holds about 680,000 clones, around 73% found once. Sequenced sample: memory CD4+ T cells sorted from blood. Described subset: CD45RA-negative fraction. The receptors come from a woman aged 25 to 39 in good health.

The genes are TRBV7-2 and TRBJ1-3, with D possibly TRBD1 on 5 matching bases. Germline lookup yields CDR1 SGHTA and CDR2 FQGNSA. Trimming removed 6 bases at V and 2 bases at J, with 11 bases between. The CDR3 is 14 amino acids. CDR3 in amino acids: CASRKGVTGNTIYF. The CDR3 bases are TGTGCCAGCAGGAAAGGGGTAACTGGAAACACCATATATTTT. The full variable domain, with the rest looked up from reference TRBV7-2 and TRBJ1-3, is GAGVSQSPSNKVTEKGKDVELRCDPISGHTALYWYRQSLGQGLEFLIYFQGNSAPDKSGLPSDRFSAERTGGSVSTLTIQRTQQEDSAVYLCASRKGVTGNTIYFGEGSWLTVV.

This clone was seen at least ten times. The chain has TRBV5-1 and TRBJ2-7; unclear D gene. The CDR3 extends over 16 amino acids. Between the trimmed V and J ends, which lost 3 bases and 2 bases, there was a span of 18 bases. The germline gives CDR1 SGHRS, CDR2 YFSETQ. CDR3 loop: CASSSGRRQGAYEQYF. The CDR3 nucleotides read TGCGCCAGCAGCTCTGGTAGAAGACAAGGAGCCTACGAGCAGTACTTC.

This clone was recorded once. The rearrangement joins TRBV30 to TRBJ1-1, with a possible D match to TRBD1 (5 bases). Trimming stripped 3 bases from V and 4 bases from J, with 15 bases between. The CDR3 has 14 residues. CDR1 and CDR2 from the germline V gene are GTSNPN and SVGIG (reference sequence). The CDR3 bases are TGTGCCTGGAGCTTAGGACCGAGGGGCACTGAAGCTTTCTTT. Amino acid sequence: CAWSLGPRGTEAFF. Based on the CDR3 plus reference TRBV30 and TRBJ1-1, the full variable domain is SQTIHQWPATLVQPVGSPLSLECTVEGTSNPNLYWYRQAAGRGLQLLFYSVGIGQISSEVPQNLSASRPQDRQFILSSKKLLLSDSGFYLCAWSLGPRGTEAFFGQGTRLTVV.

The V gene is TRBV29-1, the J gene TRBJ1-1; D might be TRBD1 (5 bases). Germline assignment: CDR1 SQVTM and CDR2 ANQGSEA. Trimming cost V 6 bases and J 5 bases, with 16 bases left between them. CDR3 size: 13 residues. In nucleotides, the CDR3 is TGCAGCGTGGGGGTAGGGAGGATGACTGAAGCTTTCTTT. Translated: CSVGVGRMTEAFF. The full variable domain, completed using reference TRBV29-1 and TRBJ1-1, is SAVISQKPSRDICQRGTSLTIQCQVDSQVTMMFWYRQQPGQSLTLIATANQGSEATYESGFVIDKFPISRPNLTFSTLTVSNMSPEDSSIYLCSVGVGRMTEAFFGQGTRLTVV.

This clone showed up just a few times. This sequence joins TRBV18 and TRBJ2-3; D gene uncertain. The V end was cut by 3 bases, the J end by 5 bases, with 9 bases between. This CDR3 comprises 13 residues. Germline-derived CDR1 and CDR2 are KGHSH and LQKENI. The CDR3 spells CASSPRNGDTQYF. CDR3 sequence (DNA): TGTGCCAGCTCACCGCGAAACGGAGATACGCAGTATTTT.

The rearrangement links TRBV6-5 to TRBJ1-1; D gene unclear. The V end lost 7 bases, the J end lost 0 bases, and 15 bases lay between the germline ends. CDR1 and CDR2 from the germline V gene are MNHEY and SVGAGI. The CDR3 runs 15 residues. The CDR3 loop reads CASTRDIDMNTEAFF. In DNA, the CDR3 is TGTGCCAGCACGCGAGACATCGACATGAACACTGAAGCTTTCTTT.

The chain links TRBV14 to TRBJ2-3, with D possibly being TRBD1 (5 bases). Germline assignment: CDR1 SGHDN and CDR2 FVKESK. With 3 bases removed from V and 3 bases from J, the gap between germline ends came to 10 bases. CDR3 length: 14 residues. CDR3 sequence: CASSQGYRTDTQYF. The CDR3 coding sequence is TGTGCCAGCAGCCAGGGCTACAGGACAGATACGCAGTATTTT.

The chain recombines TRBV11-2 with TRBJ2-2; TRBD1 matches at 7 bases. CDR1 is SGHAT and CDR2 is FQNNGV in the germline V gene. V shed 5 bases and J 6 bases; nucleotides not matched to a gene: 3. The CDR3 runs to 13 residues. The CDR3 here is CASSVTGPGELFF. CDR3 DNA sequence: TGTGCCAGCAGCGTGACAGGGCCCGGGGAGCTGTTTTTT.

The J gene is TRBJ2-7, the V gene TRBV27, with D hard to call. The length of the CDR3 is 15 residues. V was shortened by 5 bases and J by 0 bases, with 14 bases between the two germline ends. Per germline, CDR1 MNHEY and CDR2 SMNVEV (reference sequence). CDR3: CASSNPGTVSYEQYF. CDR3 bases: TGTGCCAGCAGTAACCCCGGAACAGTCTCCTACGAGCAGTACTTC.

The V and J genes are TRBV6-5 and TRBJ2-5, with TRBD2 identical over 7 bases. This CDR3 region has 14 residues. The germline V gene encodes CDR1 MNHEY and CDR2 SVGAGI. Unmatched junction bases numbered 7, after V lost 5 bases and J lost 4 bases. The CDR3, as DNA: TGTGCCAGCAGTACCATAGGACTAGGAGAGACCCAGTACTTC. This sequence encodes CASSTIGLGETQYF.

The genes are TRBV15 and TRBJ1-1; 7 bases are a match to TRBD1. The CDR3 loop spans 13 amino acids. V dropped 5 bases and J dropped 10; count of bases not matched to a gene: 10. In germline, CDR1 is LNHNV, CDR2 YYDKDF (reference sequence). CDR3 in DNA: TGTGCCACCAGCCGCCTAGACAGGGTCGGAGCTTTCTTT. This gives the protein CATSRLDRVGAFF.

The V gene is TRBV30, the J gene TRBJ2-5; possible D gene TRBD1, 6 bases. The CDR3 length is 16 residues. The germline V gene has CDR1 GTSNPN and CDR2 SVGIG (reference sequence). Trimming cost V 3 bases and J 5 bases, with 22 bases left between them. CDR3 protein: CAWSGKQGREWETQYF. The CDR3 DNA reads as TGTGCCTGGAGCGGCAAGCAGGGGAGAGAGTGGGAGACCCAGTACTTC.

This chain connects TRBV28 to TRBJ2-7; D perhaps matches TRBD2 (6 bases). CDR3 size: 15 residues. Germline V gene sequence: CDR1 MDHEN, CDR2 SYDVKM. V was cut by 8 bases and J by 4 bases, with 21 bases left in between. Here the CDR3 DNA reads TGTGCCAGCTGTGCCGGGACGGGAGTCCGGTACGAGCAGTACTTC. This translates into CASCAGTGVRYEQYF.

This rearrangement joins TRBV4-1 to TRBJ1-4; no clear D gene. V lost 1 base, J lost 8 bases, and 17 bases lay in between. The CDR3 has 16 residues. CDR1 is MGHRA and CDR2 is YSYEKL in the germline V gene. This CDR3 is CASSQVRGSGEEKLFF. The CDR3 nucleotides read TGCGCCAGCAGCCAAGTACGAGGATCTGGAGAGGAAAAACTGTTTTTT.

This chain uses TRBV25-1 with TRBJ2-7, with TRBD1 matching 9 bases. Germline trimming cut 4 bases from V and 7 bases from J; bases unmatched to any gene: 8. CDR1 and CDR2 from the germline V gene are MGHDK and SYGVNS. The length of the CDR3 is 14 residues. CDR3 nucleotides: TGTGCCAGCAGTGCGGGACAGGGTGGGTATGAGCAGTACTTC. Translating gives CASSAGQGGYEQYF.

This clone was counted only a few times. The chain links TRBV10-3 to TRBJ1-1, with unresolved D. This CDR3 is 13 amino acids long. Between the trimmed V and J ends, which lost 2 bases and 2 bases, there was a span of 6 bases. The V gene's germline CDR1 is ENHRY and CDR2 SYGVKD. CDR3 bases: TGTGCCATCAGTGAGGGAGCAAACACTGAAGCTTTCTTT. This gives the protein CAISEGANTEAFF.

This chain uses TRBV28 with TRBJ2-3, with 8 nucleotides matching TRBD2. CDR3 size: 16 residues. Trimming removed 6 bases from V and 2 bases from J; junction bases left unmatched: 10. Per the germline V gene, CDR1 is MDHEN and CDR2 is SYDVKM. The CDR3 nucleotides are TGTGCCAGCAGCGCCCCACGACTAGCGTACACAGATACGCAGTATTTT. This gives the protein CASSAPRLAYTDTQYF.

The rearrangement links TRBV15 to TRBJ2-3; D ambiguous. Germline V gene lookup returns CDR1 LNHNV and CDR2 YYDKDF (reference sequence). V was clipped by 0 bases and J by 0 bases, with 10 bases between them. This CDR3 is 16 amino acids long. The CDR3 here is CATSRDLATSTDTQYF. The CDR3 DNA is TGTGCCACCAGCAGAGATTTGGCTACTAGCACAGATACGCAGTATTTT.

This clone was recorded many times. The rearrangement uses TRBV28 and TRBJ2-4, with a tentative D call TRBD2 (6 bases). Between the trimmed V and J ends, which lost 3 bases and 0 bases, there was a span of 15 bases. CDR1 MDHEN and CDR2 SYDVKM come from the germline V gene. This CDR3 has 17 residues. DNA for the CDR3: TGTGCCAGCAGTTTCCCGCTAGCGTCGGTAGCCAAAAACATTCAGTACTTC. Translated, it gives CASSFPLASVAKNIQYF. Full variable domain (remainder filled in from reference TRBV28 and TRBJ2-4): DVKVTQSSRYLVKRTGEKVFLECVQDMDHENMFWYRQDPGLGLRLIYFSYDVKMKEKGDIPEGYSVSREKKERFSLILESASTNQTSMYLCASSFPLASVAKNIQYFGAGTRLSVL.

The gene calls are TRBV28 and TRBJ2-5; TRBD2 matches at 11 bases. Germline V gene sequence: CDR1 MDHEN, CDR2 SYDVKM. The CDR3 totals 19 residues. The ends lost 0 bases at V and 5 bases at J; junction bases unmatched: 14. The CDR3: CASSLWSSGRTPSGETQYF. For the CDR3, the DNA is TGTGCCAGCAGTTTATGGTCTAGCGGGAGGACCCCCTCCGGGGAGACCCAGTACTTC. The entire variable domain, with the rest obtained from reference TRBV28 and TRBJ2-5, is as follows: DVKVTQSSRYLVKRTGEKVFLECVQDMDHENMFWYRQDPGLGLRLIYFSYDVKMKEKGDIPEGYSVSREKKERFSLILESASTNQTSMYLCASSLWSSGRTPSGETQYFGPGTRLLVL.

This chain joins TRBV7-2 and TRBJ2-2; tentatively, D is TRBD1 (5 bases). There are 13 residues in the CDR3. CDR1 and CDR2 from the germline V gene are SGHTA and FQGNSA. The V gene lost 2 bases and the J gene lost 7 bases, with 8 bases spanning the gap. The chain's CDR3 is CASSLQGNGELFF. CDR3 nucleotides: TGTGCCAGCAGCTTACAGGGAAACGGGGAGCTGTTTTTT.